This TCR beta chain derives from a study of T-cell memory formation after mild COVID-19. TCRdb re-analysed the 5' RACE reads in MiXCR, keeping a single row per CDR3 protein. The table includes around 390,000 distinct CDR3 sequences, about 16% detected once. The CDR3 runs to 14 residues. V was pared by 3 bases and J by 4 bases, with 13 bases between. Germline CDR1 is DFQATT and CDR2 is SNEGSKA (reference sequence). The sample consisted of PBMCs or a T cell subset sorted from them (not recorded which). V usage is TRBV20-1 and J usage is TRBJ1-5; the D gene is possibly TRBD1 (6 bases). This receptor was obtained from a man aged 18 to 35 who had mild COVID-19 (a few samples of this study predate the infection). Cell type and time point are not known. CDR3 DNA: TGCAGTGCTAGGTCGGGGGCAGCGAATCAGCCCCAGCATTTT. It codes for CSARSGAANQPQHF.